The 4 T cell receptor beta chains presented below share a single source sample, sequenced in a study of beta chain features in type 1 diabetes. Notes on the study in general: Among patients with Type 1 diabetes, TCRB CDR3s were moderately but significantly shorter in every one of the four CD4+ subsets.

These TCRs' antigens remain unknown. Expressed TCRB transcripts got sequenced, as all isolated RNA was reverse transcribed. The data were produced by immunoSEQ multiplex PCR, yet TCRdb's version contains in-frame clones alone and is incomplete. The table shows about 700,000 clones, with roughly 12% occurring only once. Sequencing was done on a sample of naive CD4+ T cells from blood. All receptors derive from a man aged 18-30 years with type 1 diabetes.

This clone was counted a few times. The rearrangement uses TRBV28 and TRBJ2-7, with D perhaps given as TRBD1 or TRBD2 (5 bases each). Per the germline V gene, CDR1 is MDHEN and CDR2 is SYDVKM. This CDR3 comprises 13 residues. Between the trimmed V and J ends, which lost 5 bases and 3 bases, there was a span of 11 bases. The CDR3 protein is CASSGGPNYEQYF. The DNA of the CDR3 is TGTGCCAGCAGTGGGGGTCCTAACTACGAGCAGTACTTC. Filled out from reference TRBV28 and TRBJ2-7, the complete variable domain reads DVKVTQSSRYLVKRTGEKVFLECVQDMDHENMFWYRQDPGLGLRLIYFSYDVKMKEKGDIPEGYSVSREKKERFSLILESASTNQTSMYLCASSGGPNYEQYFGPGTRLTVT.

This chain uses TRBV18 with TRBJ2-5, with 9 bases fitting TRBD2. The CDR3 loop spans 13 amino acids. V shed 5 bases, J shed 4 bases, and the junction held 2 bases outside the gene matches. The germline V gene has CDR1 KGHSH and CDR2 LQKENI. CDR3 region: CASSMGLAETQYF. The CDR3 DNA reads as TGTGCCAGCTCAATGGGACTAGCAGAGACCCAGTACTTC.

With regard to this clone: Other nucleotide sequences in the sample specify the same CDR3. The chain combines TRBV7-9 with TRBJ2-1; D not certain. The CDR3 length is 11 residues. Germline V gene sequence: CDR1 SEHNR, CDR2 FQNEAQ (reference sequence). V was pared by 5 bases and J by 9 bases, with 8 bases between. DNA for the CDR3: TGTGCCAGCAGCCTGAGGTCTGAGCAGTTCTTC. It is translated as CASSLRSEQFF.

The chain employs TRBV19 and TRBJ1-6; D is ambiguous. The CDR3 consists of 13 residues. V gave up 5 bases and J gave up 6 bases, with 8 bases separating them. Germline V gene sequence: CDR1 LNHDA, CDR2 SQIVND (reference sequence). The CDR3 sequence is CASSPRSNSPLHF. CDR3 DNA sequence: TGTGCCAGTAGTCCGAGGAGTAATTCACCCCTCCACTTT.